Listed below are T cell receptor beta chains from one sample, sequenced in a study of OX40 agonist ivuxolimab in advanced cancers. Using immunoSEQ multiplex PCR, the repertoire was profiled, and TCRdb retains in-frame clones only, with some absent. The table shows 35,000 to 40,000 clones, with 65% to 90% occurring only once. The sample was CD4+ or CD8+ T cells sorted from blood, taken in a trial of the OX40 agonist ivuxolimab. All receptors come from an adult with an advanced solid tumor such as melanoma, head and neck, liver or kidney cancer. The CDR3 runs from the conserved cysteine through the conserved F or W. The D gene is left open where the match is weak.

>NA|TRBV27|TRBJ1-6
CATRNYNSPLHF
TGTGCCACAAGGAACTATAATTCACCCCTCCACTTT
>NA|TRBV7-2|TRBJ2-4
CASSLERASIQYF
TGTGCCAGCAGTTTAGAGCGGGCAAGCATTCAGTACTTC
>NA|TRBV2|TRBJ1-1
CASSERGENTEAFF
TGTGCCAGCAGTGAGCGGGGAGAGAACACTGAAGCTTTCTTT
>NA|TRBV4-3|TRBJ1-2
CASSPQAGIRYGYTF
TGCGCCAGCAGCCCCCAGGCAGGCATTCGGTATGGCTACACCTTC
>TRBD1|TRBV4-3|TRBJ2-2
CASSPQYSDRGWTGELFF
TGCGCCAGCAGCCCTCAATATTCGGACAGGGGATGGACCGGGGAGCTGTTTTTT
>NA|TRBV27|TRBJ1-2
CASRGTGKRYGYTF
TGTGCCAGCAGGGGAACAGGGAAGAGGTATGGCTACACCTTC
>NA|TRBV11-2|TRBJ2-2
CASSSLRGPTGELFF
TGTGCCAGCAGCTCCCTCAGGGGCCCTACCGGGGAGCTGTTTTTT
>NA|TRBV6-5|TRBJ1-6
CASSLSGGYSPLHF
TGTGCCAGCAGCTTATCGGGGGGTTATTCACCCCTCCACTTT
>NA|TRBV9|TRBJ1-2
CASSVEGVADGYTF
TGTGCCAGCAGCGTAGAAGGTGTTGCTGATGGCTACACCTTC
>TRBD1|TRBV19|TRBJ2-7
CASSTPGQGAEQYF
TGTGCCAGTAGTACTCCGGGACAGGGCGCCGAGCAGTACTTC
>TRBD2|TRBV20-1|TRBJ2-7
CSVREGRTPYF
TGCAGTGTGCGGGAGGGGCGGACGCCGTACTTC
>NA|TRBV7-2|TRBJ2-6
CASSLRVPGANVLTF
TGTGCCAGCAGCTTAAGGGTGCCTGGGGCCAACGTCCTGACTTTC
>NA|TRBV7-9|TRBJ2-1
CASSLGGASYNEQFF
TGTGCCAGCAGCCTGGGGGGGGCCTCCTACAATGAGCAGTTCTTC
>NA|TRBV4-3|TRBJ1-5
CASSPGGLKNQPQHF
TGCGCCAGCAGCCCGGGGGGTTTAAAAAATCAGCCCCAGCATTTT
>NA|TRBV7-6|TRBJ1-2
CASSSLTGTGYTF
TGTGCCAGCAGCTCATTAACAGGGACCGGCTACACCTTC
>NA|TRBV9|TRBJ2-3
CASSVGSINTDTQYF
TGTGCCAGCAGCGTAGGTTCTATAAACACAGATACGCAGTATTTT
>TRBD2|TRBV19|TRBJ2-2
CASSMSGGGNTGELFF
TGTGCCAGTAGTATGTCTGGCGGGGGGAACACCGGGGAGCTGTTTTTT
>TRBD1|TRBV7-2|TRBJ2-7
CASRMDRVVSEQYF
TGTGCCAGCAGAATGGACAGGGTCGTGTCCGAGCAGTACTTC